This TCR beta chain was recorded in a study of cytomegalovirus exposure and HLA in healthy donors. Regarding the study as a whole: A later analysis showed TCR association rates differing by HLA locus, peaking at DRB1 and lowest at HLA-C. A link between a missense DCLRE1C variant and TCR beta V- and J-gene trimming emerged from a later analysis. Across donors, sequencing depth was assumed by presence/absence analyses to be roughly uniform. Later analysis suggested links between common viral pathogens and several top significant clusters.

Trimming stripped 7 bases from V and 0 bases from J, with 10 bases between. The CDR3 contains 13 residues. Germline CDR1 reads SGHTS; CDR2 reads YDEGEE. This clone has only a few counts. The antigen is not known. PCR employed 60 Vbeta and 13 Jbeta primers. Sequencing was performed with immunoSEQ multiplex PCR; in TCRdb, only in-frame clones are kept and a portion is missing. The table includes over 90,000 clones, approximately 79% detected once. Sequencing input: PBMCs. The chain has TRBV5-8 and TRBJ1-1; D possibly corresponds to TRBD1 (6 bases). The clonotype was recovered from a man aged 50-60 years in good health and CMV-seropositive. As DNA, the CDR3 is TGTGCCAGCCCGGGACACATGAACACTGAAGCTTTCTTT. Translated, it gives CASPGHMNTEAFF.